This TCR beta chain was obtained from a study of a mutant IDH1 vaccine in newly diagnosed glioma. The CDR3 sequence is 15 residues long. J lost 2 bases, V lost 5 bases, and 8 bases had no gene match. CDR1 is MNHEY and CDR2 is SMNVEV in the germline V gene (reference sequence). Some clones are missing from TCRdb's copy, which holds only in-frame ones; the method was immunoSEQ multiplex PCR. The sample lists roughly 51,000 clones; around 80% were seen once. Sample time point: week 23, last vaccination. Doses consisted of 300 ug of mutant IDH1 20-mer peptide each, paired with topical imiquimod. Patients carried new grade 3 or 4 IDH1-mutant astrocytomas lacking nuclear ATRX. With regard to this clone: Its specificity is not known.

The gene calls are TRBV27 and TRBJ1-2; TRBD1 agrees at 7 bases. The sequence came from a woman aged 40 to 50 with glioma. Some clones in this sample may be carry-over from other donors' samples. Sequencing was performed on PBMCs, taken from a glioma patient whose treatment included an IDH1 peptide vaccine. The CDR3 nucleotides are TGTGCCAGCAGTCACAGGGACAGCCGGAACTATGGCTACACCTTC. Translating gives CASSHRDSRNYGYTF.